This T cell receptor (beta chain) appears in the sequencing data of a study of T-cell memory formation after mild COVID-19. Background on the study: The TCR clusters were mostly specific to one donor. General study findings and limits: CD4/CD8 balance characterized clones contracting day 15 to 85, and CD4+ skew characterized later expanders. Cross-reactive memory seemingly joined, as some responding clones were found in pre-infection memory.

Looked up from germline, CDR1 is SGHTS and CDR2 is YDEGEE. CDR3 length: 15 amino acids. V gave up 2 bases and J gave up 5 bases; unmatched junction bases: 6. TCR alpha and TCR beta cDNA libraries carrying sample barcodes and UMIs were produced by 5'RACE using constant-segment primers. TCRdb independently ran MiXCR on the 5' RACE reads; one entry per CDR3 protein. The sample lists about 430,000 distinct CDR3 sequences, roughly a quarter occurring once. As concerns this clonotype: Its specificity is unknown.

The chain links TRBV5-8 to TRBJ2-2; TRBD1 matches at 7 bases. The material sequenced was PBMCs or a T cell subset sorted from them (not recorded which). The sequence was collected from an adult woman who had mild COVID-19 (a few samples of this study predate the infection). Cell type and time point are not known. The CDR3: CASSFKGQITGELFF. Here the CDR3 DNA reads TGTGCCAGCAGCTTCAAGGGACAGATTACCGGGGAGCTGTTTTTT.